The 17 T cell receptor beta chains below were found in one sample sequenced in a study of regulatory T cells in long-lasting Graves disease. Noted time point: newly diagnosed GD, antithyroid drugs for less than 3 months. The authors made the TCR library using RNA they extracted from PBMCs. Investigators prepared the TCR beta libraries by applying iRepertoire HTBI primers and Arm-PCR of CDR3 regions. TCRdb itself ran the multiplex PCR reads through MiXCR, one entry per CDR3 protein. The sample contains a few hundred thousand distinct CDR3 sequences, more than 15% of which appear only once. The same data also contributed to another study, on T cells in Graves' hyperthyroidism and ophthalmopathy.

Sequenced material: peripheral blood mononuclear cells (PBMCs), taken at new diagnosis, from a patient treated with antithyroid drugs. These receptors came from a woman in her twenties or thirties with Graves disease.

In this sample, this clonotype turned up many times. CDR3 bases: TGTGCCAGCAGCCGCAGGAGTGGGGCTGAAGCTTTCTTT. It translates to CASSRRSGAEAFF. The chain has TRBV3-1 and TRBJ1-1; unclear D gene. Germline lookup yields CDR1 LGHDT and CDR2 YNNKEL (reference sequence). This CDR3 region has 13 residues. V gave up 4 bases and J gave up 6 bases, with 12 bases separating them. Complete variable domain (other parts from reference TRBV3-1 and TRBJ1-1): DTAVSQTPKYLVTQMGNDKSIKCEQNLGHDTMYWYKQDSKKFLKIMFSYNNKELIINETVPNRFSPKSPDKAHLNLHINSLELGDSAVYFCASSRRSGAEAFFGQGTRLTVV.

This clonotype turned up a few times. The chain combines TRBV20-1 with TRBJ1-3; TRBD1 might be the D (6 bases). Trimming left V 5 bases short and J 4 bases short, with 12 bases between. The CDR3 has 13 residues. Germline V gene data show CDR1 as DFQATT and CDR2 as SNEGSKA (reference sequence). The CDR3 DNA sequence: TGCAGTGCTCCAGGGGTAGCGGGAAACACCATATATTTT. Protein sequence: CSAPGVAGNTIYF.

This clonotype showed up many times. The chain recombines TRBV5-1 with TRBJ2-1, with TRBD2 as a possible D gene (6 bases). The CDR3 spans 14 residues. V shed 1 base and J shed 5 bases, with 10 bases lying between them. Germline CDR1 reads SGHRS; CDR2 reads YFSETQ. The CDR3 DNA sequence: TGCGCCAGCAGCTTGAGGGCGGGGCACAATGAGCAGTTCTTC. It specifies CASSLRAGHNEQFF.

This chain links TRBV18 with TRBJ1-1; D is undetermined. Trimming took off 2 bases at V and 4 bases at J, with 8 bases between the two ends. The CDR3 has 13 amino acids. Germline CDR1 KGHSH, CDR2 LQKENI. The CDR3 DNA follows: TGTGCCAGCTCACCATCAGTGGGCACTGAAGCTTTCTTT. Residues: CASSPSVGTEAFF.

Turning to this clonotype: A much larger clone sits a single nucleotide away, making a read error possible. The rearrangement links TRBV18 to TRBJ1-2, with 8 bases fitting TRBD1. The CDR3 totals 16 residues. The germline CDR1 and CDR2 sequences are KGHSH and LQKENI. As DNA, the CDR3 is TGTGCCAGCTCACCAGACAGGGGAATAGAAAACTATGGCCACACCTTC. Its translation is CASSPDRGIENYGHTF.

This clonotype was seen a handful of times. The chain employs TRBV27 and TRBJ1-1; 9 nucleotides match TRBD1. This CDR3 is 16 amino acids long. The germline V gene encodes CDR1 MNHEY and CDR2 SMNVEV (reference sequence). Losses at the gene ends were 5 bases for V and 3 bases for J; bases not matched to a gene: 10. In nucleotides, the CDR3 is TGTGCCAGCAGTGTTACAGGGGGCTTAGGGGACACTGAAGCTTTCTTT. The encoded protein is CASSVTGGLGDTEAFF.

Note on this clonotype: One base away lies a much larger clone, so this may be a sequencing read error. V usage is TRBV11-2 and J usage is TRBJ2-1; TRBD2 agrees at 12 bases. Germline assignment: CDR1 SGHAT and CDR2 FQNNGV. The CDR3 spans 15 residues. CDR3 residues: CASRRLAGDGNEQSF. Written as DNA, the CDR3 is TGTGCCAGCAGGCGACTAGCGGGGGATGGCAATGAGCAGTCCTTC.

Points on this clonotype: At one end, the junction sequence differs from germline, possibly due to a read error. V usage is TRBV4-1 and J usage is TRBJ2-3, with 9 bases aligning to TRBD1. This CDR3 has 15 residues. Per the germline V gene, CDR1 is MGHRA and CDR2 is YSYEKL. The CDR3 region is CASSPTGGETDTQYF. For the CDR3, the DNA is TGTGCCAGCAGCCCAACAGGGGGCGAGACAGATACGCAGTATTTT.

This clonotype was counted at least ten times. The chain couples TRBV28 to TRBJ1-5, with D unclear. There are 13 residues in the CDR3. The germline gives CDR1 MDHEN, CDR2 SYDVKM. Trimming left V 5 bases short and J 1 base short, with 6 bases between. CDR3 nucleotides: TGTGCCAGCAGTCCCCCAAGCAATCAGCCCCAGCATTTT. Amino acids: CASSPPSNQPQHF.

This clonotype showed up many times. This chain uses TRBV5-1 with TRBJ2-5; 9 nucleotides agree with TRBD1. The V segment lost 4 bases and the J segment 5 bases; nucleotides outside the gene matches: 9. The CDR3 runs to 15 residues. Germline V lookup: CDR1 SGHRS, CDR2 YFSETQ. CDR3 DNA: TGCGCCAGCAGCCAACAAAGAGGACAGGGGGAGACCCAGTACTTC. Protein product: CASSQQRGQGETQYF.

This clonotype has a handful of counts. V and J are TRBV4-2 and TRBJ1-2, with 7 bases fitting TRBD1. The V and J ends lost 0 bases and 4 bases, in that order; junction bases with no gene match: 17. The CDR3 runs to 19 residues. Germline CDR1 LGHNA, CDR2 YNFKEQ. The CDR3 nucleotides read TGTGCCAGCAGCCAAGAAGGGTTAAGGGGGCGCCCCACTGGCTATGGCTACACCTTC. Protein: CASSQEGLRGRPTGYGYTF.

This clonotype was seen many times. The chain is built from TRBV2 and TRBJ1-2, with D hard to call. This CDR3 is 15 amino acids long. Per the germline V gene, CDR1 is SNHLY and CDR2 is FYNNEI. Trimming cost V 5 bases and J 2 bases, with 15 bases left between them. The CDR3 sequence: CASSIDLWANYGYTF. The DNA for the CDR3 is TGTGCCAGCAGTATAGACCTCTGGGCCAACTATGGCTACACCTTC.

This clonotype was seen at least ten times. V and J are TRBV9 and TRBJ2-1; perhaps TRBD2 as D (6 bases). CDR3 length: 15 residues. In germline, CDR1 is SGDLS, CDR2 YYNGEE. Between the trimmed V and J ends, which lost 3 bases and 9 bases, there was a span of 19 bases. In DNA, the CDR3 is TGTGCCAGCAGCGCCCTCCCTCTGGGGGGAATTGAGCAGTTCTTC. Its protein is CASSALPLGGIEQFF.

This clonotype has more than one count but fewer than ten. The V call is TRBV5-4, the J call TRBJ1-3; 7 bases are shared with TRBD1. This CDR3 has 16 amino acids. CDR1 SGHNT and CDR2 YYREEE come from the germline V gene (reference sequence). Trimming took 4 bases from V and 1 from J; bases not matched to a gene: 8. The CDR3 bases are TGTGCCAGCAGCGACAGGGCCCTAGGATCTGGAAACACCATATATTTT. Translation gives CASSDRALGSGNTIYF. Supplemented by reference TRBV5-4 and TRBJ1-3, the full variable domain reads ETGVTQSPTHLIKTRGQQVTLRCSSQSGHNTVSWYQQALGQGPQFIFQYYREEENGRGNFPPRFSGLQFPNYSSELNVNALELDDSALYLCASSDRALGSGNTIYFGEGSWLTVV.

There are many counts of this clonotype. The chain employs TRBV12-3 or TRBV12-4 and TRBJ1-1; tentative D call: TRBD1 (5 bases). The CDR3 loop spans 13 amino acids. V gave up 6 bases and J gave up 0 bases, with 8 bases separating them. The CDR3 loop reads CASRGTVNTEAFF. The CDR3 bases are TGTGCCAGCAGGGGGACGGTGAACACTGAAGCTTTCTTT.

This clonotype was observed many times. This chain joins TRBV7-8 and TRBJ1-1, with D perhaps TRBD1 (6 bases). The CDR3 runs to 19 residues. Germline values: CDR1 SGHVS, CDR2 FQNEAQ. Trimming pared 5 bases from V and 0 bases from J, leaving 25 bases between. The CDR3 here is CASSRTGLRLTLMNTEAFF. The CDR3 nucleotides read TGTGCCAGCAGCCGCACAGGGTTACGACTTACCCTTATGAACACTGAAGCTTTCTTT.

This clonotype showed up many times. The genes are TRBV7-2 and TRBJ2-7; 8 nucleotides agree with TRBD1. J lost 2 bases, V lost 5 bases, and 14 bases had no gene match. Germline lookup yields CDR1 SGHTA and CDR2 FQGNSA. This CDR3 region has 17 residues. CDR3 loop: CASSLTLDRAHTYEQYF. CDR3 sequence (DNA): TGTGCCAGCAGCCTAACCTTGGACAGGGCCCATACCTACGAGCAGTACTTC.